These T cell receptor beta chains were read from a single sample in a study of CD8 T cells in ankylosing spondylitis. TCRdb re-analysed the 5' RACE reads in MiXCR, keeping a single row per CDR3 protein. Of 200,000 to 300,000 distinct CDR3 sequences in the sample, 7.5% to 9% are singletons; the top ten hold over 6.5%. Sequencing was done on a sample of blood, either unsorted or a sorted T cell fraction (not recorded which). The receptors stem from a male donor with ankylosing spondylitis or in good health (not recorded which). Both conserved end residues are part of each CDR3. The D gene is left open where the match is weak. Clone size, where shown, is once, few, many, or a class for clones that have expanded.

D gene | J gene | V gene | clone size | CDR3 protein | CDR3 DNA
TRBD1 | TRBJ2-2 | TRBV5-5 | many | CASRLGQGTGELFF | TGTGCCAGCAGACTGGGACAGGGTACCGGGGAGCTGTTTTTT
TRBD1 | TRBJ2-5 | TRBV7-7 | - | CASSFNGWDSPQETQYF | TGTGCTAGCAGCTTCAATGGCTGGGACAGTCCGCAAGAGACCCAGTACTTC
- | TRBJ2-3 | TRBV7-2 | many | CASIQGGGYTQYF | TGTGCCAGCATCCAAGGTGGGGGGTATACGCAGTATTTT
TRBD2 | TRBJ2-1 | TRBV7-6 | many | CASSLDFSGGDNEQFF | TGTGCCAGCAGCTTAGACTTTAGCGGGGGGGACAATGAGCAGTTCTTC
- | TRBJ1-6 | TRBV30 | - | CAWGESYNSPLHF | TGTGCCTGGGGGGAATCCTATAATTCACCCCTCCACTTT
- | TRBJ2-1 | TRBV20-1 | many | CSASPPREAYNEQFF | TGCAGTGCTTCACCCCCCAGGGAGGCCTACAATGAGCAGTTCTTC
TRBD2 | TRBJ2-1 | TRBV11-1 | few | CASSFPQRLAGGLASDEQFF | TGTGCCAGCAGCTTCCCGCAGCGGCTAGCGGGGGGCCTGGCCTCCGATGAGCAGTTCTTC
- | TRBJ2-7 | TRBV20-1 | many | CSARRSGSSYEQYF | TGCAGTGCCCGGCGGAGCGGCAGCTCCTACGAGCAGTACTTC
- | TRBJ2-1 | TRBV7-9 | - | CAVLSLTYNEQFF | TGTGCCGTACTATCCCTCACCTACAATGAGCAGTTCTTC
TRBD1 | TRBJ1-2 | TRBV11-2 | - | CASSLGTRRGQGNYGYTF | TGTGCCAGCAGCTTAGGAACAAGAAGGGGACAGGGGAACTATGGCTACACCTTC
TRBD2 | TRBJ2-1 | TRBV19 | - | CASSSPVAGAVSYNEQFF | TGTGCCAGTAGTTCCCCTGTGGCGGGAGCTGTGTCCTACAATGAGCAGTTCTTC
- | TRBJ2-3 | TRBV5-1 | many | CASSLGDNTDTQYF | TGCGCCAGCAGCTTGGGAGACAACACAGATACGCAGTATTTT
- | TRBJ1-1 | TRBV7-3 | many | CASSFSKNTEAFF | TGTGCCAGCAGCTTTTCAAAGAACACTGAAGCTTTCTTT
- | TRBJ2-3 | TRBV7-8 | many | CASSNRDLSTDTQYF | TGTGCCAGCAGCAACCGGGACCTCTCCACAGATACGCAGTATTTT
TRBD1 | TRBJ1-3 | TRBV20-1 | - | CSAPTGISGNTIYF | TGCAGTGCACCGACAGGGATCTCTGGAAACACCATATATTTT
- | TRBJ2-4 | TRBV29-1 | many | CSVAHDLAKNIQYF | TGCAGCGTCGCCCATGATCTAGCCAAAAACATTCAGTACTTC
- | TRBJ2-7 | TRBV6-5 | - | CASSYRGTGQNYEQYF | TGTGCCAGCAGTTACCGTGGCACTGGACAGAACTACGAGCAGTACTTC
- | TRBJ2-1 | TRBV19 | many | CASSMRGTPPFEQFF | TGTGCCAGTAGTATGAGGGGGACTCCCCCCTTTGAGCAGTTCTTC
- | TRBJ1-2 | TRBV4-3 | many | CASSQDEGPRTYGYTF | TGCGCCAGCAGCCAAGATGAAGGGCCCCGAACCTATGGCTACACCTTC
TRBD2 | TRBJ2-3 | TRBV4-2 | many | CASSQDGIAGVDTQYF | TGTGCCAGCAGCCAAGATGGAATAGCGGGGGTAGATACGCAGTATTTT
- | TRBJ1-2 | TRBV5-1 | - | CASSMGKGSSYGYTF | TGCGCCAGCAGCATGGGAAAGGGGAGTTCCTATGGCTACACCTTC
TRBD2 | TRBJ2-5 | TRBV3-1 | - | CASSQFSIGGVAGFVAEETQYF | TGTGCCAGCAGCCAATTCTCTATCGGGGGGGTAGCGGGGTTTGTCGCCGAAGAGACCCAGTACTTC
TRBD1 | TRBJ2-7 | TRBV7-9 | many | CASSYPGGYEQYF | TGTGCCAGCAGCTACCCAGGGGGCTACGAGCAGTACTTC
- | TRBJ2-1 | TRBV24-1 | many | CATSASAGQGLNEQFF | TGTGCCACCAGTGCCTCCGCGGGACAAGGTCTTAATGAGCAGTTCTTC
- | TRBJ2-2 | TRBV6-5 | many | CASSFREYTGELFF | TGTGCCAGCAGTTTCCGGGAGTACACCGGGGAGCTGTTTTTT
- | TRBJ1-4 | TRBV20-1 | few | CSAGGSEKLFF | TGCAGTGCCGGGGGGAGTGAAAAACTGTTTTTT
- | TRBJ2-1 | TRBV14 | many | CASSRPGGSYNEQFF | TGTGCCAGCAGCCGCCCCGGGGGATCCTACAATGAGCAGTTCTTC
TRBD2 | TRBJ2-2 | TRBV30 | many | CAWSGTSGRGGNTGELFF | TGTGCCTGGAGTGGGACTAGCGGGAGAGGAGGGAACACCGGGGAGCTGTTTTTT
TRBD2 | TRBJ2-2 | TRBV20-1 | many | CSARTSGAPGELFF | TGCAGTGCTAGGACTAGCGGGGCCCCCGGGGAGCTGTTTTTT